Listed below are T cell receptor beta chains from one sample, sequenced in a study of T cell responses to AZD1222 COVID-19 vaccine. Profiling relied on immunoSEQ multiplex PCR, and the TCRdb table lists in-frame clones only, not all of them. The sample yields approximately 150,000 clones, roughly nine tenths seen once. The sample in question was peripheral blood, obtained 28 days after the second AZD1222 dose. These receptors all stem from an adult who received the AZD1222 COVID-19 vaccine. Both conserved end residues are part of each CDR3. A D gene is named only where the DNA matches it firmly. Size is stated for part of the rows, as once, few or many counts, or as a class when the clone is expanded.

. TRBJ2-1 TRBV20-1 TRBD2 CSASLGRVPYNEQFF TGCAGTGCTAGTCTCGGGAGGGTTCCCTACAATGAGCAGTTCTTC
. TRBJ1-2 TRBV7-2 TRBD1 CASSLTGTDYGYTF TGTGCCAGCAGCTTAACTGGGACAGACTATGGCTACACCTTC
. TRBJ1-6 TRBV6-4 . CASSDSRGITYNSPLHF TGTGCCAGCAGTGACTCACGGGGGATCACCTATAATTCACCCCTCCACTTT
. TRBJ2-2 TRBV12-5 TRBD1 CASGDRAGELFF TGTGCTAGTGGCGACAGGGCCGGGGAGCTGTTTTTT
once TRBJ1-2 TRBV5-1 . CASSIGTGTSYGYTF TGCGCCAGCAGCATCGGCACCGGGACAAGCTATGGCTACACCTTC
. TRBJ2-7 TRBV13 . CASSLGPPGVSYEQYF TGTGCCAGCAGCTTAGGCCCCCCAGGGGTTTCCTACGAGCAGTACTTC
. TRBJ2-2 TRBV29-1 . CSVSGTGVNTGELFF TGCAGCGTTTCAGGGACGGGGGTGAACACCGGGGAGCTGTTTTTT
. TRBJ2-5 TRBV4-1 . CASSPKGDARGSDQYF TGCGCCAGCAGTCCGAAAGGGGACGCCCGGGGAAGTGACCAGTACTTC
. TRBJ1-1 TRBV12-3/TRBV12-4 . CASITLPGTEAFF TGTGCCAGCATTACCCTCCCGGGCACTGAAGCTTTCTTT
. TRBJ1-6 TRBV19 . CASTFRSRDNSPLHF TGTGCCAGTACCTTCAGGAGCCGGGATAATTCACCCCTCCACTTT
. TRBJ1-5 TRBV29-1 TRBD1 CSVLDRGQRQPQHF TGCAGCGTTTTGGACAGGGGGCAAAGGCAGCCCCAGCATTTT
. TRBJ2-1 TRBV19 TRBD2 CASSMVAGLYNEQFF TGTGCCAGTAGTATGGTAGCGGGACTCTACAATGAGCAGTTCTTC
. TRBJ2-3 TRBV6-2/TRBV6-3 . CASSYVADTQYF TGTGCCAGCAGTTACGTGGCAGATACGCAGTATTTT
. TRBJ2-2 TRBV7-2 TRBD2 CASSLRLAGRRNTGELFF TGTGCCAGCAGCTTAAGACTAGCGGGTCGAAGGAACACCGGGGAGCTGTTTTTT
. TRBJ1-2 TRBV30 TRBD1 CAWGQGNYGYTF TGTGCCTGGGGACAGGGAAACTATGGCTACACCTTC
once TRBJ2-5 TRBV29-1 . CSVDLGLQETQYF TGCAGCGTTGATTTGGGGCTCCAAGAGACCCAGTACTTC